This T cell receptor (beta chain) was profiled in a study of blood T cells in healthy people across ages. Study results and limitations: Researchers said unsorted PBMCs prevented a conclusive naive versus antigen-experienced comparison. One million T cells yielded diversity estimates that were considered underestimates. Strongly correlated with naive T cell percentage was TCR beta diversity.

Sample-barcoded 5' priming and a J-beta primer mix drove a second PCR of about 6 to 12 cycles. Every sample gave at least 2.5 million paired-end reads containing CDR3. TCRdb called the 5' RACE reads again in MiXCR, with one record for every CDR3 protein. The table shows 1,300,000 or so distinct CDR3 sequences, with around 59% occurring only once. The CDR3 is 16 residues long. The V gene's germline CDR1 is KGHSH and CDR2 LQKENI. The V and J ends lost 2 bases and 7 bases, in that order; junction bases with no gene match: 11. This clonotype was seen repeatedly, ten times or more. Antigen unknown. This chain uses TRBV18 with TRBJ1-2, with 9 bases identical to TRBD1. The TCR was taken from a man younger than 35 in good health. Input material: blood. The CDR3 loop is CASSPNEQGQGFGYTF. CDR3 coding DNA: TGTGCCAGCTCACCAAACGAGCAGGGACAGGGTTTTGGCTACACCTTC.